These 10 T cell receptor beta chains were all obtained from the same sample, sequenced in a study of CD4 T cells in relation to SARS-CoV-2 and coronaviruses. The unexposed donors gave CD4+ T cells in about 2010-2019, prior to COVID-19. The cells were cultured for approximately 10 days before CD4+ T cells were isolated. No antigens are known for them. Data came from immunoSEQ multiplex PCR; TCRdb stores just in-frame clones and leaves some out. The sample contains about 23,000 clones, around 76% of which appear only once. Sequencing input: CD4+ T cells from PBMCs, cultured in vitro. The receptors derive from a human donor in good health.

The gene calls are TRBV6-5 and TRBJ1-4, with 9 bases aligning to TRBD1. Unmatched junction bases numbered 6, after V lost 9 bases and J lost 7 bases. CDR3 size: 13 residues. Germline V gene sequence: CDR1 MNHEY, CDR2 SVGAGI. The CDR3 loop is CASRDRVGEKLFF. Here the CDR3 DNA reads TGTGCCAGTCGGGACAGGGTTGGTGAAAAACTGTTTTTT.

The chain joins TRBV5-4 to TRBJ2-7, with 7 positions matching TRBD2. The CDR3 sequence is 15 residues long. With 5 bases clipped from V and 4 bases from J, the junction kept 12 bases outside the gene matches. Germline V gene lookup returns CDR1 SGHNT and CDR2 YYREEE (reference sequence). The CDR3 protein is CASREGTTGTYEQYF. CDR3 bases: TGTGCCAGCAGGGAGGGGACTACGGGCACTTACGAGCAGTACTTC. The variable domain in full, with the rest retrieved from reference TRBV5-4 and TRBJ2-7, is ETGVTQSPTHLIKTRGQQVTLRCSSQSGHNTVSWYQQALGQGPQFIFQYYREEENGRGNFPPRFSGLQFPNYSSELNVNALELDDSALYLCASREGTTGTYEQYFGPGTRLTVT.

The chain combines TRBV7-8 with TRBJ1-1, with D possibly matching TRBD1 (5 bases). Germline V gene sequence: CDR1 SGHVS, CDR2 FQNEAQ. This CDR3 spans 13 amino acids. With 5 bases removed from V and 2 bases from J, the gap between germline ends came to 9 bases. The CDR3 loop is CASSIQGNTEAFF. The DNA for the CDR3 is TGTGCCAGCAGCATTCAGGGTAACACTGAAGCTTTCTTT.

V usage is TRBV18 and J usage is TRBJ2-2; 10 nucleotides line up with TRBD2. Germline values: CDR1 KGHSH, CDR2 LQKENI. With V trimmed by 2 bases and J by 7 bases, 10 bases remained unmatched. The CDR3 spans 17 residues. In DNA form, the CDR3 reads TGTGCCAGCTCACCATGGCTAGCGGGAGACGGGCACGGGGAGCTGTTTTTT. Its translation is CASSPWLAGDGHGELFF.

The rearrangement links TRBV11-2 to TRBJ2-5; 9 bases match TRBD1. The V and J ends lost 4 bases and 7 bases, in that order; junction bases with no gene match: 7. The CDR3 runs 14 residues. The germline V gene encodes CDR1 SGHAT and CDR2 FQNNGV. The DNA for the CDR3 is TGTGCCAGCAGCTCCAACAGGGGGCGGGGGACCCAGTACTTC. Its translation: CASSSNRGRGTQYF.

This clone came up a few times. The rearrangement links TRBV18 to TRBJ2-2; 8 bases are a match to TRBD1. Germline V gives CDR1 KGHSH, CDR2 LQKENI. V shed 3 bases, J shed 5 bases, and the junction held 5 bases outside the gene matches. CDR3 length: 15 amino acids. The CDR3, as DNA: TGTGCCAGCTCACCGACAGGGGCTGGGACCGGGGAGCTGTTTTTT. Translating gives CASSPTGAGTGELFF. Complete variable domain (other parts from reference TRBV18 and TRBJ2-2): NAGVMQNPRHLVRRRGQEARLRCSPMKGHSHVYWYRQLPEEGLKFMVYLQKENIIDESGMPKERFSAEFPKEGPSILRIQQVVRGDSAAYFCASSPTGAGTGELFFGEGSRLTVL.

Concerning this clone itself: The junction departs from the called germline gene at one end, perhaps through a read error. The chain joins TRBV27 to TRBJ2-2; 7 bases match TRBD1. Germline CDR1 reads MNHEY; CDR2 reads SMNVEV (reference sequence). The CDR3 runs to 14 residues. CDR3 region: CARSSGGSSGELFF. CDR3 nucleotide sequence: TGTGCCAGGAGTTCAGGGGGTTCGTCCGGGGAGCTGTTTTTT.

This rearrangement joins TRBV7-9 to TRBJ1-1, with TRBD1 matching 10 bases. Unmatched junction bases numbered 13, after V lost 4 bases and J lost 5 bases. The CDR3 has 17 amino acids. CDR1 SEHNR and CDR2 FQNEAQ come from the germline V gene (reference sequence). The DNA of the CDR3 is TGTGCCAGCAGCTCTCCCCGGCGGGACAGGGGAGGTACTGAAGCTTTCTTT. As protein: CASSSPRRDRGGTEAFF.

The rearrangement links TRBV6-2 or TRBV6-3 to TRBJ2-2; TRBD1 matches 9 bases. Losses at the gene ends were 6 bases for V and 5 bases for J; bases not matched to a gene: 10. The CDR3 sequence is 16 residues long. The germline V gene encodes CDR1 MNHEY and CDR2 SVGEGT. The CDR3 DNA reads as TGTGCCAGCAGCGGGATCGGGACAGGGAAGACCGGGGAGCTGTTTTTT. Translation: CASSGIGTGKTGELFF.

The chain is built from TRBV7-2 and TRBJ1-5; D remains ambiguous. The germline V and J ends were trimmed by 5 bases and 5 bases, with 10 bases remaining between them. CDR3 length: 13 residues. Germline-derived CDR1 and CDR2 are SGHTA and FQGNSA. The CDR3 region is CASSPQVDQPQHF. The CDR3 coding sequence is TGTGCCAGCAGCCCCCAGGTTGATCAGCCCCAGCATTTT.